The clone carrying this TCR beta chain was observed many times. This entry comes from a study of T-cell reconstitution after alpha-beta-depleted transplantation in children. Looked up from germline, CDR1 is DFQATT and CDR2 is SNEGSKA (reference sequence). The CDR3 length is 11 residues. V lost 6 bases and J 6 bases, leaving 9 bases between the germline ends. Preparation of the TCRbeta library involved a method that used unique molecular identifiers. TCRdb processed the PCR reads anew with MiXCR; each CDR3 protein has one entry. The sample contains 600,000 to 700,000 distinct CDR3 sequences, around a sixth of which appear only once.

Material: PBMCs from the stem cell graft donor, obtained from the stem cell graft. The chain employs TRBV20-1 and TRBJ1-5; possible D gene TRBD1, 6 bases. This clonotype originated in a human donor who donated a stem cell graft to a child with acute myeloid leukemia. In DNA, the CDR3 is TGCAGTGCGCAGGGGAGTCAGCCCCAGCATTTT. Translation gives CSAQGSQPQHF.